One sample yielded the 22 T cell receptor beta chains listed below, sequenced in a study of blood T cells in healthy people across ages. A second about 7 to 12 cycle PCR used barcoded and J-beta primers. Each CDR3 protein gets one entry after TCRdb re-called the 5' RACE reads with MiXCR. The sample gives roughly 830,000 distinct CDR3 sequences, around two thirds of which show up once; around 30% is in the top ten. Sequencing was done on a sample of blood. The receptors shown here come from a man aged 25 to 40 in good health.

There are a few counts of this clonotype. The rearrangement joins TRBV6-2 or TRBV6-3 to TRBJ2-3; no reliable D call. The CDR3 contains 12 residues. Trimming pared 2 bases from V and 6 bases from J, leaving 6 bases between. Per germline, CDR1 MNHEY and CDR2 SVGEGT. CDR3 nucleotides: TGTGCCAGCAGTTACCAAGGGGATACGCAGTATTTT. As protein: CASSYQGDTQYF.

This clonotype was seen only a few times. V and J are TRBV7-2 and TRBJ2-1; D remains unclear. The J call may be in error: the DNA end matches TRBJ2-7 better. The CDR3 covers 13 residues. Germline loops: CDR1 SGHTA, CDR2 FQGNSA. This CDR3 is CASSFSSYNEQYF. The CDR3 region has the DNA TGTGCCAGCAGCTTTAGCTCCTACAATGAGCAGTACTTC.

The V and J genes are TRBV28 and TRBJ1-2; D unresolved. The germline CDR1 and CDR2 sequences are MDHEN and SYDVKM. V was cut by 7 bases and J by 2 bases, with 5 bases left in between. There are 11 residues in the CDR3. This chain's CDR3 is CASISNYGYTF. The CDR3 nucleotides read TGTGCCAGCATCTCAAACTATGGCTACACCTTC.

The sample holds a few counts of this clonotype. The chain couples TRBV7-2 to TRBJ2-1; D is perhaps TRBD1 (6 bases). The CDR3 is made up of 15 amino acids. Germline assignment: CDR1 SGHTA and CDR2 FQGNSA. Trimming pared 2 bases from V and 6 bases from J, leaving 14 bases between. DNA of the CDR3: TGTGCCAGCAGCTTAATCACCAGGGGTTCCAATGAGCAGTTCTTC. Translation: CASSLITRGSNEQFF.

The chain joins TRBV6-6 to TRBJ2-7, with D tentatively TRBD1 or TRBD2 (5 bases each). The CDR3 extends over 12 amino acids. Germline V gene sequence: CDR1 MNHNY, CDR2 SVGAGI (reference sequence). Trimming pared 7 bases from V and 7 bases from J, leaving 14 bases between. The DNA of the CDR3 is TGTGCCAGCACGAGCAGGGAGAGGGAGCAGTACTTC. Translating gives CASTSREREQYF.

The V call is TRBV7-9, the J call TRBJ2-4; 8 bases agree with TRBD2. The DNA end favors TRBJ2-7, so the J call may be wrong. This CDR3 region has 19 residues. Germline CDR1 reads SEHNR; CDR2 reads FQNEAQ (reference sequence). The CDR3 protein is CASSFYHGLASIKPYEQYF. The CDR3 DNA reads as TGTGCCAGCAGTTTCTACCACGGACTAGCCTCTATTAAACCCTACGAGCAGTACTTC.

Worth noting for this clonotype: An end of the junction does not agree with germline; a read error may underlie this. The chain joins TRBV5-1 to TRBJ1-5; weak D call: TRBD1 (5 bases). The CDR3 sequence is 15 residues long. Germline lookup yields CDR1 SGHRS and CDR2 YFSETQ. DNA of the CDR3: TGTGCCAGCTCACCGGGGGTCGGGGGCAATCAGCCCCAGCATTTT. It translates to CASSPGVGGNQPQHF. Using reference TRBV5-1 and TRBJ1-5 for the parts outside the CDR3, the full variable domain is KAGVTQTPRYLIKTRGQQVTLSCSPISGHRSVSWYQQTPGQGLQFLFEYFSETQRNKGNFPGRFSGRQFSNSRSEMNVSTLELGDSALYLCASSPGVGGNQPQHFGDGTRLSIL.

This chain uses TRBV5-1 with TRBJ2-3; 7 bases are a match to TRBD2. Trimming cost V 1 base and J 0 bases; bases outside gene matches: 5. The CDR3 contains 16 residues. Germline V gives CDR1 SGHRS, CDR2 YFSETQ. CDR3 region: CASSLRGEQSTDTQYF. The CDR3 DNA follows: TGCGCCAGCAGCTTGCGGGGGGAGCAGAGCACAGATACGCAGTATTTT.

The CDR3: CASGEGRGYEQFF. In nucleotides, the CDR3 is TGCGCCAGCGGAGAGGGCAGGGGATATGAGCAGTTCTTC. The genes are TRBV5-1 and TRBJ2-1; TRBD1 is a possible D gene (6 bases). The germline V and J ends were trimmed by 7 bases and 8 bases, with 16 bases remaining between them. From germline, CDR1 is SGHRS and CDR2 YFSETQ. The CDR3 consists of 13 residues.

A few counts support this clonotype. V is TRBV29-1 and J is TRBJ2-1; 10 bases line up with TRBD2. Trimming removed 4 bases from V and 3 bases from J; junction bases left unmatched: 0. Germline-derived CDR1 and CDR2 are SQVTM and ANQGSEA. The CDR3 length is 13 residues. CDR3 sequence: CSVGLAGYNEQFF. CDR3 nucleotides: TGCAGCGTTGGACTAGCGGGCTACAATGAGCAGTTCTTC.

The CDR3 here is CASKESSSYEQYF. The CDR3 nucleotides read TGTGCCAGCAAGGAAAGCAGCTCCTACGAGCAGTACTTC. The chain carries TRBV12-3 or TRBV12-4 and TRBJ2-7; D remains ambiguous. This CDR3 has 13 residues. Trimming pared 7 bases from V and 0 bases from J, leaving 10 bases between.

CDR3 DNA sequence: TGCAGCGGTGGTGGGTTCAATGAGCAGTTCTTC. Translation gives CSGGGFNEQFF. This rearrangement joins TRBV29-1 to TRBJ2-1; D not certain. The CDR3 runs 11 residues. Germline V CDR1 and CDR2: SQVTM, ANQGSEA. The V gene lost 7 bases and the J gene lost 6 bases, with 10 bases spanning the gap.

This clonotype was counted only a few times. The V call is TRBV28, the J call TRBJ1-6; the D gene is possibly TRBD1 (5 bases). The CDR3 contains 13 residues. Per the germline V gene, CDR1 is MDHEN and CDR2 is SYDVKM. Between the trimmed V and J ends, which lost 8 bases and 6 bases, there was a span of 11 bases. CDR3: CASLTGFNSPLHF. The CDR3 region has the DNA TGTGCCAGCTTAACAGGCTTTAATTCACCCCTCCACTTT.

This clonotype showed up just once. The rearrangement joins TRBV29-1 to TRBJ2-5; 8 bases align to TRBD1. CDR3 length: 13 amino acids. In germline, CDR1 is SQVTM, CDR2 ANQGSEA. V was clipped by 7 bases and J by 2 bases; unmatched bases: 6. The CDR3 spells CSGGQGWQETQYF. The CDR3 nucleotides are TGCAGCGGCGGACAGGGTTGGCAAGAGACCCAGTACTTC.

This chain links TRBV30 with TRBJ2-5, with TRBD1 matching 8 bases. This CDR3 comprises 14 residues. Germline loops: CDR1 GTSNPN, CDR2 SVGIG (reference sequence). With V trimmed by 2 bases and J by 11 bases, 13 bases remained unmatched. Written as DNA, the CDR3 is TGTGCCTGGAGTCGGACAGGGAACGTTTGGGAGCAGTACTTC. This sequence encodes CAWSRTGNVWEQYF.

The V call is TRBV29-1, the J call TRBJ2-5; perhaps D is TRBD1 or TRBD2 (5 bases each). CDR1 and CDR2 (germline): SQVTM, ANQGSEA. Between the trimmed V and J ends, which lost 4 bases and 5 bases, there was a span of 11 bases. The CDR3 spans 12 residues. CDR3 sequence reads: CSVVQGTETQYF. DNA for the CDR3: TGCAGCGTTGTACAAGGGACGGAGACCCAGTACTTC.

In its sample, this clonotype was seen once. The chain recombines TRBV19 with TRBJ2-1; 7 bases are a match to TRBD1. This CDR3 contains 15 residues. Unmatched junction bases numbered 2, after V lost 2 bases and J lost 1 base. Germline-derived CDR1 and CDR2 are LNHDA and SQIVND (reference sequence). DNA for the CDR3: TGTGCCAGTAGTATACGGGACAGATCCTACAATGAGCAGTTCTTC. It encodes CASSIRDRSYNEQFF.

The rearrangement joins TRBV29-1 to TRBJ2-7; 8 bases fit TRBD1. The CDR3 runs to 12 residues. The J segment lost 3 bases and the V segment lost 6 bases, leaving 4 bases of the junction unmatched. CDR1 is SQVTM, CDR2 ANQGSEA, per germline. The CDR3, as DNA: TGCAGCGTGGGACAGGACCACTACGAGCAGTACTTC. Amino acid sequence: CSVGQDHYEQYF.

This clonotype appeared a few times. The chain uses TRBV7-2 and TRBJ2-7, with 7 bases lining up with TRBD1. This CDR3 spans 14 amino acids. The germline V gene encodes CDR1 SGHTA and CDR2 FQGNSA. V lost 5 bases and J lost 0; bases outside the gene matches: 4. As DNA, the CDR3 is TGTGCCAGCAGCCAATGGGACAGCTCCTACGAGCAGTACTTC. Translated, it gives CASSQWDSSYEQYF.

This clonotype was observed a single time. The rearrangement links TRBV5-1 to TRBJ1-4; D may be TRBD1 (5 bases). CDR1 and CDR2 (germline): SGHRS, YFSETQ. V dropped 3 bases and J dropped 3 bases, with 9 bases sitting between them. The CDR3 has 14 amino acids. This CDR3 is CASSSGGANEKLFF. DNA of the CDR3: TGCGCCAGCAGCTCGGGGGGGGCTAATGAAAAACTGTTTTTT.

The chain recombines TRBV2 with TRBJ2-3; 8 bases agree with TRBD2. Germline assignment: CDR1 SNHLY and CDR2 FYNNEI. This CDR3 is built from 15 residues. Trimming removed 7 bases from V and 5 bases from J; junction bases left unmatched: 11. CDR3 region: CASKVIRGGGDTQYF. In DNA form, the CDR3 reads TGTGCCAGCAAAGTTATACGGGGGGGCGGAGATACGCAGTATTTT.

The genes are TRBV6-1 and TRBJ2-1; D is possibly TRBD2 (5 bases). The CDR3 length is 13 residues. CDR1 is MNHNS, CDR2 SASEGT, per germline. The germline V and J ends were trimmed by 8 bases and 2 bases, with 10 bases remaining between them. CDR3 DNA: TGTGCCAGCCGGGGAACTGCCTACAATGAGCAGTTCTTC. As protein: CASRGTAYNEQFF.